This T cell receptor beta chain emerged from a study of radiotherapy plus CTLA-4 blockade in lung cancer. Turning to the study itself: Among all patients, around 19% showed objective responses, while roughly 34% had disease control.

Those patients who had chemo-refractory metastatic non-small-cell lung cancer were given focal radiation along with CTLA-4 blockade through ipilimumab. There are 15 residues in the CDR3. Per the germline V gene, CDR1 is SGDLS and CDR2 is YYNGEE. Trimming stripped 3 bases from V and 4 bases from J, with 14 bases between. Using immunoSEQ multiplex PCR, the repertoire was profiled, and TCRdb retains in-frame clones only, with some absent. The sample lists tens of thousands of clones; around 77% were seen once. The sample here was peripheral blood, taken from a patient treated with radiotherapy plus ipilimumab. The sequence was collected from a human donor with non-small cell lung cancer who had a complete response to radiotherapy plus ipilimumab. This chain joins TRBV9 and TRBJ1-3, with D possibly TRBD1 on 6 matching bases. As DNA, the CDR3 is TGTGCCAGCAGCGCTAGTACAGGGCTGGGAAACACCATATATTTT. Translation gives CASSASTGLGNTIYF.